The sequence of this TCR beta chain was determined in a study of blood T cell repertoires in COVID-19. Study in general: The study drew acute and convalescent COVID-19 samples from the United States, Italy and Spain. In each case, the material was cDNA or gDNA derived from T cells, B-cell-depleted T cells, or PBMCs.

Germline CDR1 and CDR2: LGHDT and YNNKEL (reference sequence). The CDR3 runs 16 residues. V was pared by 0 bases and J by 0 bases, with 6 bases between. Original processing methods: Amplification of reference gene primers provided the estimated nucleated cell counts. Only in-frame clones appear in the TCRdb table, and some are missing; sequencing was by immunoSEQ multiplex PCR. Clonal size and the V and J genes are those of that table, whereas D and trimming came from the DNA. Among more than 250,000 clones listed, over 80% were seen once. This clone was counted a few times. This clonotype originated in a man between 60 and 75 years old who had recovered from COVID-19. The sample consisted of peripheral blood. The chain recombines TRBV3-1 (or the pseudogene TRBV3-2) with TRBJ2-6; D gene ambiguous. For the CDR3, the DNA is TGTGCCAGCAGCCAAGAACGACTCTCTGGGGCCAACGTCCTGACTTTC. Its translation is CASSQERLSGANVLTF.